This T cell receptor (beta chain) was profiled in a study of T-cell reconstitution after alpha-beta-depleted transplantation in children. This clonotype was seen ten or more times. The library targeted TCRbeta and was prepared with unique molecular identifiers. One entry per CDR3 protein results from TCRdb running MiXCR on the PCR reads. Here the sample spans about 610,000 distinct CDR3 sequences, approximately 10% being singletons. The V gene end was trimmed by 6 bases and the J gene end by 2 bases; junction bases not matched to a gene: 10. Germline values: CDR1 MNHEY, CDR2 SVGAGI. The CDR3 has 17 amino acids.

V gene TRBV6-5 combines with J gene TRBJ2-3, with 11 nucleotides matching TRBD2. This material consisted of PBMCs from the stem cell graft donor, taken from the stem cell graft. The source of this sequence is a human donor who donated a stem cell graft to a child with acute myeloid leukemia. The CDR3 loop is CASSRNRLAGNTDTQYF. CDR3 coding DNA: TGTGCCAGCAGCCGGAATCGACTAGCGGGGAACACAGATACGCAGTATTTT.